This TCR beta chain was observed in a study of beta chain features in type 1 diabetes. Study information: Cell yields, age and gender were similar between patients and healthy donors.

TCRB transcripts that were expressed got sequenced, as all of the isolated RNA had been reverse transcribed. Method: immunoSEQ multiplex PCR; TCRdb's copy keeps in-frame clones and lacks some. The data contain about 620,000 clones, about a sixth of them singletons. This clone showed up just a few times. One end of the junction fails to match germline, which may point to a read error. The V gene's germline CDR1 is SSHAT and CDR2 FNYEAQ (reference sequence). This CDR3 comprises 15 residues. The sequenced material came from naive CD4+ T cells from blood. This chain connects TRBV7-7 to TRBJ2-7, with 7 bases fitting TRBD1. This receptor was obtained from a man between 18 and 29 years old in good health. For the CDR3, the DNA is TGTGCTAGCAGCTTAGAGCGAGGGGGCAGCTACGAGCAGTACTTC. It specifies CASSLERGGSYEQYF. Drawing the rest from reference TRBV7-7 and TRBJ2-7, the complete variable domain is GAGVSQSPRYKVTKRGQDVTLRCDPISSHATLYWYQQALGQGPEFLTYFNYEAQPDKSGLPSDRFSAERPEGSISTLTIQRTEQRDSAMYRCASSLERGGSYEQYFGPGTRLTVT.